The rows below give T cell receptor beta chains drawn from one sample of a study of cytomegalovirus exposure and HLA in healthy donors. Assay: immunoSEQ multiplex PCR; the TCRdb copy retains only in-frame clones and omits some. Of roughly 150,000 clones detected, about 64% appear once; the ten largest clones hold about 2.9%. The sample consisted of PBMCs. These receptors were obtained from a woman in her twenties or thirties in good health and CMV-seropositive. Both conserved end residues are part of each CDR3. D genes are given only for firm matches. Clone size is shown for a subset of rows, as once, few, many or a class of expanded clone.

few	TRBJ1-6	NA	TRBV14	TGTGCCAGCAGGGAGGGGAGGAAACCCCTCCACTTT	CASREGRKPLHF
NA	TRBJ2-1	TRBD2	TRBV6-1	TGTGCCAGCAGTGAAGCGGCTAGCGGGAGGAATGAGCAGTTCTTC	CASSEAASGRNEQFF
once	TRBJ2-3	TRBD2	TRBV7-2	TGTGCCAGCAGCTTAATGGGACTAGCGGTAGTAGATACGCAGTATTTT	CASSLMGLAVVDTQYF
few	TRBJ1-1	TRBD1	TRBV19	TGTGCCAGTAGTAAACAGGGGGCAGGCACTGAAGCTTTCTTT	CASSKQGAGTEAFF
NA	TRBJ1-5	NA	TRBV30	TGTGCCTGGGACGGGGGTAGCAATCAGCCCCAGCATTTT	CAWDGGSNQPQHF
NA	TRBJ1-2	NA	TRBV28	TGTGCCAGCAGTTTATTCGGGGTAGCCGATGGCTACACCTTC	CASSLFGVADGYTF
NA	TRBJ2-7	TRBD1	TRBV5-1	TGCGCCAGCAGCTTCGACAGGGGATCCTACGAGCAGTACTTC	CASSFDRGSYEQYF
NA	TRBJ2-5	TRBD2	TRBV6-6	TGTGCCAGCACGGGGCGGGGGGGCTGGATGGAGACCCAGTACTTC	CASTGRGGWMETQYF
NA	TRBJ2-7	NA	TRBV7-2	TGTGCCAGCAGCTTAAGAACGACACAAGGCGAGCAGTACTTC	CASSLRTTQGEQYF
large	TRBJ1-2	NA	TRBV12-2	TGTGCAACCGGCGACAGGGTATCCTATGGCTACACCTTC	CATGDRVSYGYTF
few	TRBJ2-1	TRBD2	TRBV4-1	TGCGCCAGCAGGGTGGCGGGGGGGCCGGGGAATGAGCAGTTCTTC	CASRVAGGPGNEQFF
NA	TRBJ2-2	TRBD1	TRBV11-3	TGTGCCAGCAGCTGGGCCGACAGGGTATTTAGAGCCGGGGAGCTGTTTTTT	CASSWADRVFRAGELFF
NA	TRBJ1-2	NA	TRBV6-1	TGTGCCAGCAATTCCGACTATGGCTACACCTTC	CASNSDYGYTF
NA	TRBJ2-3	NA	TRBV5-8	TGTGCCAGCAGCATCTCTAGCACAGATACGCAGTATTTT	CASSISSTDTQYF
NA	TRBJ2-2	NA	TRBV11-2	TGTGCCAGCAGCATAGTACTCACCGGGGAGCTGTTTTTT	CASSIVLTGELFF
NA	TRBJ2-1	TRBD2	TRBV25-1	TGTGCCAGCAGTGATGGTCTACTAGCGGGATACTACAATGAGCAGTTCTTC	CASSDGLLAGYYNEQFF
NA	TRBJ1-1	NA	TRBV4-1	TGCGCCAGCAGCCAAGACAAGAGGGAGGGGAACACTGAAGCTTTCTTT	CASSQDKREGNTEAFF
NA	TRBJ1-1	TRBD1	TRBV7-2	TGTGCCAGCAGGAGGACAGGGCTCACTGAAGCTTTCTTT	CASRRTGLTEAFF
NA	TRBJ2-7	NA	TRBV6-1	TGTGCCAGCAGTGAAACAGGCTGGAAGACTGCCTACGAGCAGTACTTC	CASSETGWKTAYEQYF
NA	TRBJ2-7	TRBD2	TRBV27	TGTGCCAGCAGTTACGATATTCTAGCGGGCTTTTACGAGCAGTACTTC	CASSYDILAGFYEQYF
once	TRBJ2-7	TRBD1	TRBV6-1	TGTGCCAGCAGCGGACAGGGGTTCTCCTACGAGCAGTACTTC	CASSGQGFSYEQYF
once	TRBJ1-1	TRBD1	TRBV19	TGTGCCAGTAGGACTGGACAGGGTTTGGGGGAAGCTTTCTTT	CASRTGQGLGEAFF
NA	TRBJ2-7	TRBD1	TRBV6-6	TGTGCCAGCAGTCAACCGGGACAGAGTCGGTACGAGCAGTACTTC	CASSQPGQSRYEQYF
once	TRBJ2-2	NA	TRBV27	TGTGCCAGCGCACGGGTGGCCGGGGAGCTGTTTTTT	CASARVAGELFF
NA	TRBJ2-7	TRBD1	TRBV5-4	TGTGCCAGCAGCCCAGGGGGCGTAGTTAACGAGCAGTACTTC	CASSPGGVVNEQYF
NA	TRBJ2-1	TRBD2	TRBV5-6	TGTGCCAGCAGCTTGGCCGCTAGCGGGCTAACCTACAATGAGCAGTTCTTC	CASSLAASGLTYNEQFF
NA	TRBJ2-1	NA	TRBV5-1	TGCGCCAGCACCTTAGAGGGGGAGAGCTCCTACAATGAGCAGTTCTTC	CASTLEGESSYNEQFF
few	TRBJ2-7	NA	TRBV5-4	TGTGCCAGCAGCCCCCAGGATTCCTACGAGCAGTACTTC	CASSPQDSYEQYF
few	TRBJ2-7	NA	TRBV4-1	TGCGCCAGCAGCCAAGTTATTTCGCACAGGGTGAAGCAGTACTTC	CASSQVISHRVKQYF
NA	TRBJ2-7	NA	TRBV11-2	TGTGCCAGCAGCCTCTCAGGGAACTACGAGCAGTACTTC	CASSLSGNYEQYF
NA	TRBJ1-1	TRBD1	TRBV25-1	TGTGCCAGCAGTAACGACAGGGGAGGCACTGAAGCTTTCTTT	CASSNDRGGTEAFF
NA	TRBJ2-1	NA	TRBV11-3	TGTGCCAGCAGCCCGGGGAGGGGGGGCAATGAGCAGTTCTTC	CASSPGRGGNEQFF
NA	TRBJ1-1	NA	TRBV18	TGTGCCAGCTCACCAAACAGGGCGAACACTGAAGCTTTCTTT	CASSPNRANTEAFF
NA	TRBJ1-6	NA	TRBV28	TGTGCCAGCAGGTTGGGCAATTCACCCCTCCACTTT	CASRLGNSPLHF
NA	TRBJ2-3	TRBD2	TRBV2	TGTGCCAGCAGTTCTCTAGCGGGAGTAATATCTAGCACAGATACGCAGTATTTT	CASSSLAGVISSTDTQYF
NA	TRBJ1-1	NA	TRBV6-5	TGTGCCAGCGGCCCTTACAAGAACACTGAAGCTTTCTTT	CASGPYKNTEAFF
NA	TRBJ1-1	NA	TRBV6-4	TGTGCCAGCAGCCTCGACAGGAACACTGAAGCTTTCTTT	CASSLDRNTEAFF
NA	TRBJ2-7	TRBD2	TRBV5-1	TGCGCCAGCAGCAAACTAGCGGGGGGCTCCTACGAGCAGTACTTC	CASSKLAGGSYEQYF
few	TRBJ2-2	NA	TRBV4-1	TGCGCCTCCTCGGGGGTGTGGGGGACCGGGGAGCTGTTTTTT	CASSGVWGTGELFF
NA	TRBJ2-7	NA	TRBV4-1	TGCGCCAGCAGCCAAGTGATACCTCGCCTTGGCGGTTCCTACGAGCAGTACTTC	CASSQVIPRLGGSYEQYF
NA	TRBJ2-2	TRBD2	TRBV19	TGTGCCACCACCCCGGTGTGGGAGGGCTTAACCGGGGAGCTGTTTTTT	CATTPVWEGLTGELFF
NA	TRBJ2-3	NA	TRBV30	TGTGCCTGGAGGTGGGAGGCCGGGCTTAAGGTGCAGTATTTT	CAWRWEAGLKVQYF
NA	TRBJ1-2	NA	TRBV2	TGTGCCAGCAGTCCCAGGATTCCCTATGGCTACACCTTC	CASSPRIPYGYTF
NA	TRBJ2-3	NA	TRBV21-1	TGTGCCAGCAGCAAAGACGCGGGCAGGGGATCAGATACGCAGTATTTT	CASSKDAGRGSDTQYF
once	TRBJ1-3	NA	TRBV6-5	TGTGCCAGCAGCTCGGGGTCTGGAAACACCATATATTTT	CASSSGSGNTIYF
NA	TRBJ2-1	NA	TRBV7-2	TGTGCCAGCAGCGCTCAACAATTCTCCTACAATGAGCAGTTCTTC	CASSAQQFSYNEQFF
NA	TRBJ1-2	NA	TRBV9	TGTGCCAGCAGCGTAGGAACGGGACTAGTATATGGCTACACCTTC	CASSVGTGLVYGYTF
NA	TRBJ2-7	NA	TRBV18	TGTGCCAGCTCACTCCCGTCCTACGAGCAGTACTTC	CASSLPSYEQYF
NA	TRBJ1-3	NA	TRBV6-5	TGTGCCAGCAGTTACTCCGGGGTGGGCGGAAACACCATATATTTT	CASSYSGVGGNTIYF
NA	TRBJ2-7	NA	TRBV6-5	TGTGCCAGCAGTTCAGACAGTTACGAGCAGTACTTC	CASSSDSYEQYF
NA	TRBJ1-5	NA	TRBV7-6	TGTGCCAGCAGCCAGCAGGAAGGTCAGCCCCAGCATTTT	CASSQQEGQPQHF
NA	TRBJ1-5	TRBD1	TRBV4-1	TGCGCCAGCAGCCAATATACAGGGGCAATTGGCAATCAGCCCCAGCATTTT	CASSQYTGAIGNQPQHF
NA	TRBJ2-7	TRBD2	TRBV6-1	TGTGCCAGCAGGCCCGGGGCTAGCGGGAGGTACGAGCAGTACTTC	CASRPGASGRYEQYF
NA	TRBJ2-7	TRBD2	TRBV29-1	TGCAGCGTTGAAGCGGGGGGCTACGAGCAGTACTTC	CSVEAGGYEQYF
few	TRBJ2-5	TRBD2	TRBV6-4	TGTGCCAGCAGGGCTAGCGGTCAGTTAGCGGGAGGGCCAGGCAGAGAGACCCAGTACTTC	CASRASGQLAGGPGRETQYF
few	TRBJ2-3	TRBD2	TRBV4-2	TGTGCCAGCAGCCAAAGCGGGAGTAGCACAGATACGCAGTATTTT	CASSQSGSSTDTQYF
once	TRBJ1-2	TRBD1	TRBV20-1	TGCAGTGCTAAACCCGACAGGGTAACCTTC	CSAKPDRVTF
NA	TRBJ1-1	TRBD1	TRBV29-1	TGCAGCGTTGAACGACAGGGGGGGTACACTGAAGCTTTCTTT	CSVERQGGYTEAFF
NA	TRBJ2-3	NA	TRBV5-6	TGTGCCAGCAGCTTGACCGTCCGCGGGGCAAGCACAGATACGCAGTATTTT	CASSLTVRGASTDTQYF